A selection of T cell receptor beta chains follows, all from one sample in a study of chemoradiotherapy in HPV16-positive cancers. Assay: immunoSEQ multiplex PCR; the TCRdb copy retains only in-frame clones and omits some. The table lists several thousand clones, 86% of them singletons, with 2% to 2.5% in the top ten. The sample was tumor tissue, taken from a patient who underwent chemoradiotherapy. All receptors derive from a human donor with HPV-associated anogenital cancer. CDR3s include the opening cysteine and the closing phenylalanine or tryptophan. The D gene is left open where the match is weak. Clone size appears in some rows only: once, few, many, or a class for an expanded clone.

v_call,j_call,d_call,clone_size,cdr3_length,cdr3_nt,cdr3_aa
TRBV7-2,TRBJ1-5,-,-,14,TGTGCCAGCAGCCTCCGGCGAGGGGATCAGCCCCAGCATTTT,CASSLRRGDQPQHF
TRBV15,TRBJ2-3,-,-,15,TGTGCCACCAGCCAGCCCCGGGACTCTGGAGATACGCAGTATTTT,CATSQPRDSGDTQYF
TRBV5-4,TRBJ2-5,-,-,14,TGTGCCAGCAGCTTGGCGGGGGCGCAAGAGACCCAGTACTTC,CASSLAGAQETQYF
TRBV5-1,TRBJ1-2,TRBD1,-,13,TGCGCCAGCAGCGAACAGGGGAGCTATGGCTACACCTTC,CASSEQGSYGYTF
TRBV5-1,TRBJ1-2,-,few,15,TGCGCCAGCAGCTTGGCTCCGGACGGGGCCGGGGGCTACACCTTC,CASSLAPDGAGGYTF
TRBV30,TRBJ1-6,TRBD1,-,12,TGTGCCCGACAGGGGCCGAATTCACCCCTCCACTTT,CARQGPNSPLHF
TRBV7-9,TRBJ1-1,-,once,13,TGTGCCAGCAGCTTAGCGGAAGGGGCTAGAGCTTTCTTT,CASSLAEGARAFF
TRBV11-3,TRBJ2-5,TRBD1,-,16,TGTGCCAGCAGCCGTTTAGGGGGGACAGGGTCAGAGACCCAGTACTTC,CASSRLGGTGSETQYF
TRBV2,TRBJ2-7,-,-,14,TGTGCCAGCAGGGATACAGGGTTGGCATACGAGCAGTACTTC,CASRDTGLAYEQYF
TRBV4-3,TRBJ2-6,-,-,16,TGCGCCAGCAGCCAAGATGGCAGCTCTGGGGCCAACGTCCTGACTTTC,CASSQDGSSGANVLTF
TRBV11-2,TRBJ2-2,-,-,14,TGTGCCAGCAGAGGGGCAGCGAACACCGGGGAGCTGTTTTTT,CASRGAANTGELFF
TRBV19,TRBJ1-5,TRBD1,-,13,TGTGCCAGTAGTGAGCAGGGGGGTCAGCCCCAGCATTTT,CASSEQGGQPQHF
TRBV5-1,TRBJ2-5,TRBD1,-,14,TGCGCCAGCAGCGACAGGGGAGGCCAAGAGACCCAGTACTTC,CASSDRGGQETQYF
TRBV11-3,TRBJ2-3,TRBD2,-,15,TGTGCCAGCAGCCTTACTAGCGGGAGGGCAGATACGCAGTATTTT,CASSLTSGRADTQYF
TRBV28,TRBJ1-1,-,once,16,TGTGCCAGCACCCCCCACAGGCAGGGAATGAACACTGAAGCTTTCTTT,CASTPHRQGMNTEAFF
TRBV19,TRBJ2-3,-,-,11,TGTGCCAGTAGTAAAACAGATACGCAGTATTTT,CASSKTDTQYF
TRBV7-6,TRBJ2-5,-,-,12,TGTGCCAGCAGCGCCCAACGGGAGACCCAGTACTTC,CASSAQRETQYF
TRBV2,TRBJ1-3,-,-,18,TGTGCCAGCAGTGAAGGTGAGGACGGGACATCCTCTGGAAACACCATATATTTT,CASSEGEDGTSSGNTIYF
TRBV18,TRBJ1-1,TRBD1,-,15,TGTGCCAGCTCAGCGTTGACAGGGATGAACACTGAAGCTTTCTTT,CASSALTGMNTEAFF
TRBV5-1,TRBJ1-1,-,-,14,TGCGCCAGCAGCTTACAAGATTTGAACACTGAAGCTTTCTTT,CASSLQDLNTEAFF
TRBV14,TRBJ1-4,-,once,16,TGTGCCAGCAGCAGAGGGACCTTTGCAACTAATGAAAAACTGTTTTTT,CASSRGTFATNEKLFF
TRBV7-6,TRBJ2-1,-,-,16,TGTGCCAGCAGCTCATCCAACCCCGTTTTGAACAATGAGCAGTTCTTC,CASSSSNPVLNNEQFF
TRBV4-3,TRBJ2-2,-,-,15,TGCGCCAGCAGCCCGGACTGGACCATCACCGGGGAGCTGTTTTTT,CASSPDWTITGELFF
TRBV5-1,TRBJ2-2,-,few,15,TGCGCCAGCAGCTCCCTCCCCGCAGCCACCGGGGAGCTGTTTTTT,CASSSLPAATGELFF
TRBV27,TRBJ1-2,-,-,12,TGTGCCAGCAGTTCCTGGGGAAATGGCTACACCTTC,CASSSWGNGYTF
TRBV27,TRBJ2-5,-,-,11,TGTGCCAGCCGAAGAGGACCATCAGAGTACTTC,CASRRGPSEYF